A selection of T cell receptor beta chains follows, all from one sample in a study of vaccination and CD4 T cells after COVID-19. TCRdb re-analysed the PCR reads in MiXCR, keeping a single row per CDR3 protein. The sample holds 10,000 to 15,000 distinct CDR3 sequences, around three fifths seen once. The antigens these receptors bind are not known. The sample taken for sequencing was CD4+ T cells from blood, cultured in vitro. The source is a human donor who had recovered from COVID-19. Each CDR3 is given with its conserved first and last residue. Fields, in order: V gene, D gene, clone size, J gene, CDR3 DNA, CDR3 protein. The D gene is left open where the match is weak. Rows give clone size only sometimes, using once, few, many, or a class for an expanded clone.

TRBV2	TRBD2	once	TRBJ2-7	TGTGCCAGCAGGACTAGCGGGAGTTACGAGCAGTACTTC	CASRTSGSYEQYF
TRBV20-1	.	.	TRBJ2-7	TGCAGTGCTAGTCAAGCGAGCTACGAGCAGTACTTC	CSASQASYEQYF
TRBV10-1	.	few	TRBJ1-1	TGCGCCAGCAGTGAGTTGGTAAGGGGGGGCCGATCTTACACTGAAGCTTTCTTT	CASSELVRGGRSYTEAFF
TRBV10-1	TRBD2	.	TRBJ2-3	TGCGCCAGCAGTGAGTCAGCAGGGAGGGGTACGCAGTATTTT	CASSESAGRGTQYF
TRBV20-1	.	.	TRBJ2-5	TGCAGTGCCCCCAACCCTAGCGTCCAAGAGACCCAGTACTTC	CSAPNPSVQETQYF
TRBV7-9	TRBD2	once	TRBJ2-1	TGTGCCAGCAGCCCGGACGGGGGGAGATACAATGAGCAGTTCTTC	CASSPDGGRYNEQFF
TRBV27	.	.	TRBJ2-5	TGTGCCAGCAGTTTCAGGGTGGGTTGGGGAGAGACCCAGTACTTC	CASSFRVGWGETQYF
TRBV30	.	.	TRBJ2-5	TGTGCCTGGAGTGCTTTGGACCGAATCCAAGAGACCCAGTACTTC	CAWSALDRIQETQYF
TRBV2	.	few	TRBJ1-2	TGTGCCAGCAGAGTAATTCAGGGGTATGGCTACACCTTC	CASRVIQGYGYTF
TRBV7-6	.	few	TRBJ1-2	TGTGCCAGCAGCCGCGTCGAGGGGGTTGGCTACACCTTC	CASSRVEGVGYTF
TRBV9	.	.	TRBJ1-1	TGTGCCAGCAGCTACAGTCCGGACACTGAAGCTTTCTTT	CASSYSPDTEAFF
TRBV28	TRBD1	.	TRBJ1-4	TGTGCCAGCATGGACAGGGTTAATGAAAAACTGTTTTTT	CASMDRVNEKLFF
TRBV10-1	.	.	TRBJ2-5	TGCGCCAGCAGTGAGTCGGGCAGCCCAGCTCGGTACTTC	CASSESGSPARYF
TRBV2	TRBD2	.	TRBJ2-3	TGTGCCAGCACCAGGGGTCTAGCGGGAGTTTTAGATACGCAGTATTTT	CASTRGLAGVLDTQYF
TRBV20-1	.	.	TRBJ2-7	TGCAGTGCTGGAGGGCCTGCGGTTTCCTACGAGCAGTACTTC	CSAGGPAVSYEQYF
TRBV28	.	.	TRBJ2-4	TGTGCCAGTCGGGCTGTAGCCAAAAACATTCAGTACTTC	CASRAVAKNIQYF
TRBV2	.	few	TRBJ2-7	TGTGCCAGCAGACCACAGACCTACGAGCAGTACTTC	CASRPQTYEQYF
TRBV2	.	.	TRBJ2-1	TGTGCCAGCAGTGGGATCTTAACCTCCTACAATGAGCAGTTCTTC	CASSGILTSYNEQFF
TRBV2	.	.	TRBJ2-2	TGTGCCAGCAGTGAGTCGATGCCTCTAGCCGCCACCGGGGAGCTGTTTTTT	CASSESMPLAATGELFF
TRBV20-1	.	.	TRBJ1-1	TGCAGTGCTAGTCTCCAGGTGAACACTGAAGCTTTCTTT	CSASLQVNTEAFF
TRBV30	.	.	TRBJ1-3	TGTGCCTGGAGTGTACCAGGGCCCTCTGGAAACACCATATATTTT	CAWSVPGPSGNTIYF
TRBV28	.	.	TRBJ1-5	TGTGCCAGCAGGCTGGGGGACATCAATCAGCCCCAGCATTTT	CASRLGDINQPQHF
TRBV6-1	.	.	TRBJ1-2	TGTGCCAGCAGCTCCGGGCGGGGGGAGCCCTATGGCTACACCTTC	CASSSGRGEPYGYTF
TRBV7-9	TRBD2	.	TRBJ2-7	TGTGCCAGCAGCTTATTCGGGGGGTTCATTGGCGAGCAGTACTTC	CASSLFGGFIGEQYF
TRBV20-1	TRBD2	few	TRBJ2-3	TGCAGTGCGACTCCTAGCGGGCACACAGATACGCAGTATTTT	CSATPSGHTDTQYF
TRBV6-1	TRBD1	.	TRBJ2-7	TGTGCCAGCAGCCCCGGGACAGCGTCCTACGAGCAGTACTTC	CASSPGTASYEQYF
TRBV9	.	.	TRBJ2-5	TGTGCCAGCAGCGTAGGACCGACAATCCAAGAGACCCAGTACTTC	CASSVGPTIQETQYF
TRBV27	.	.	TRBJ1-1	TGTGCCAGCAGTTTCGGATGGGCAGGGGAGAACACTGAAGCTTTCTTT	CASSFGWAGENTEAFF
TRBV21-1	.	.	TRBJ1-5	TGTGCCAGCAGCAAATTTGGGGACAGGTTGGGTCAGCCCCAGCATTTT	CASSKFGDRLGQPQHF
TRBV5-4	.	.	TRBJ1-2	TGTGCCAGCAGTTCTGAAACCGGACGGATAACCTATGGCTACACCTTC	CASSSETGRITYGYTF
TRBV20-1	TRBD2	.	TRBJ2-3	TGCAGTGCTAGGGGACTAAGTACCACAGATACGCAGTATTTT	CSARGLSTTDTQYF